One sample yielded the 7 T cell receptor beta chains listed below, sequenced in a study of beta chain features in type 1 diabetes. Study-wide results and caveats: Significant though moderate, a shortening of TCRB CDR3s appeared in all four CD4+ subsets of Type 1 diabetes patients.

Their antigen targets remain unknown. Sequenced material consisted of expressed TCRB transcripts (all of the isolated RNA was reverse transcribed). Measured with immunoSEQ multiplex PCR; TCRdb has only the in-frame clones, and not every one. This sample yields about 170,000 clones, of which 7.5% to 8.5% are seen a single time; roughly 0.5% belongs to the top ten. Sequencing used central memory CD4+ T cells from blood. The source is a man aged 18 to 29 with type 1 diabetes.

This sequence joins TRBV4-2 and TRBJ1-2; 7 bases map to TRBD1. CDR3 length equals 13 residues. J lost 10 bases, V lost 0 bases, and 5 bases had no gene match. CDR1 is LGHNA, CDR2 YNFKEQ, per germline. This CDR3 is CASSQDPDRHYTF. CDR3 nucleotides: TGTGCCAGCAGCCAAGACCCGGACAGGCACTACACCTTC.

This chain joins TRBV4-1 and TRBJ2-3, with 7 bases matching TRBD2. With V trimmed by 1 base and J by 2 bases, 9 bases remained unmatched. CDR1 MGHRA and CDR2 YSYEKL come from the germline V gene. CDR3 length: 17 residues. DNA of the CDR3: TGCGCCAGCAGCCAAGTAGGGGCGGGAGCGGCCACAGATACGCAGTATTTT. Protein: CASSQVGAGAATDTQYF.

The chain couples TRBV18 to TRBJ2-3; no definite D call. Germline V CDR1 and CDR2: KGHSH, LQKENI. This CDR3 has 16 amino acids. Trimming removed 3 bases from V and 4 bases from J, with 17 bases in between. The CDR3 DNA reads TGTGCCAGCTCACCGCCGACGGCTCTACGGGCAGATACGCAGTATTTT. It yields the protein CASSPPTALRADTQYF.

This rearrangement joins TRBV6-6 to TRBJ2-2; 10 nucleotides agree with TRBD2. Unmatched junction bases numbered 12, after V lost 7 bases and J lost 7 bases. Germline CDR1 reads MNHNY; CDR2 reads SVGAGI (reference sequence). The CDR3 covers 16 residues. CDR3 loop: CASKASGSRVVGELFF. The DNA of the CDR3 is TGTGCCAGCAAGGCTAGCGGGAGCCGAGTCGTCGGGGAGCTGTTTTTT.

This clone was picked up a small number of times. The rearrangement joins TRBV28 to TRBJ1-2; TRBD1 matches 7 bases. This CDR3 is 14 amino acids long. Germline CDR1 reads MDHEN; CDR2 reads SYDVKM. V shed 5 bases and J 3 bases; nucleotides not matched to a gene: 6. CDR3 region: CASSGEGGYYGYTF. The CDR3, as DNA: TGTGCCAGCAGTGGGGAAGGGGGCTACTATGGCTACACCTTC.

The chain couples TRBV14 to TRBJ2-2; 7 bases align to TRBD1. The germline V gene has CDR1 SGHDN and CDR2 FVKESK. Trimming removed 4 bases from V and 3 bases from J; junction bases left unmatched: 8. This CDR3 spans 16 amino acids. The CDR3 bases are TGTGCCAGCAGCCCTTGGGACAGCGATTACACCGGGGAGCTGTTTTTT. It yields the protein CASSPWDSDYTGELFF.

This chain links TRBV6-5 with TRBJ2-7; tentatively, D is TRBD1 (6 bases). The CDR3 contains 15 residues. CDR1 and CDR2 (germline): MNHEY, SVGAGI. V shed 0 bases and J shed 7 bases, with 16 bases lying between them. The CDR3 sequence: CASSYSIGRGSEQYF. In DNA form, the CDR3 reads TGTGCCAGCAGTTACTCGATTGGCAGGGGTAGTGAGCAGTACTTC.